This TCR beta chain was captured in a study of shared clonotypes between healthy human individuals. The assay was immunoSEQ multiplex PCR, and TCRdb's table has in-frame clones only and misses some. The data show 950,000 to 1,200,000 clones, roughly 77% seen once. This clone was observed at least ten times. Material: memory CD4+ T cells from PBMCs. Specified subset: CD45RA-negative fraction. The TCR comes from a man aged 18 to 29 in good health. Some clones in this sample may be carry-over from other donors' samples.

The CDR3 reads CAWERPRTGELFF. The CDR3 DNA sequence: TGTGCCTGGGAGCGGCCACGGACCGGGGAGCTGTTTTTT. The J gene is TRBJ2-2, the V gene TRBV30; a possible D gene is TRBD2 (5 bases). Trimming pared 5 bases from V and 5 bases from J, leaving 12 bases between. In germline, CDR1 is GTSNPN, CDR2 SVGIG (reference sequence). This CDR3 is built from 13 residues.